Listed below are T cell receptor beta chains from one sample, sequenced in a study of preoperative IRX-2 immunotherapy in early breast cancer. Using immunoSEQ multiplex PCR, the repertoire was profiled, and TCRdb retains in-frame clones only, with some absent. The sample consists of around 11,000 clones, around 80% of them appearing once. Sequenced here: lymph node tissue, sampled before IRX-2 immunotherapy. These TCRs come from a human donor with breast cancer. The CDR3 runs from the conserved cysteine through the conserved F or W. The D gene is left open where the match is weak. Where a row states a size, it is once, few, many or the class of an expanded clone; other rows omit it.

>TRBJ1-4|TRBV5-1|-|-
CASKKRVESTNEKLFF
TGCGCTTCCAAGAAAAGGGTCGAATCCACTAATGAAAAACTGTTTTTT
>TRBJ1-4|TRBV6-8|TRBD1|-
CASSGTGTAEKLFF
TGTGCCAGCAGTGGAACCGGGACAGCCGAAAAACTGTTTTTT
>TRBJ2-1|TRBV18|TRBD2|-
CASSPKREGGNEQFF
TGTGCCAGCTCACCCAAGCGGGAGGGGGGCAATGAGCAGTTCTTC
>TRBJ2-7|TRBV23-1|TRBD1|-
CASRFLTGDYEQYF
TGCGCAAGTCGCTTTCTCACAGGGGACTACGAGCAGTACTTC
>TRBJ1-2|TRBV28|-|few
CASTPLGDNYGYTF
TGTGCCAGCACTCCCCTAGGGGATAACTATGGCTACACCTTC
>TRBJ1-2|TRBV6-8|TRBD1|-
CASSMTGGYTNYGYTF
TGTGCCAGCAGTATGACAGGGGGTTATACTAACTATGGCTACACCTTC
>TRBJ1-1|TRBV5-1|-|-
CASSPEGRVNTEAFF
TGCGCCAGCAGCCCGGAGGGCAGGGTGAACACTGAAGCTTTCTTT
>TRBJ2-3|TRBV5-1|-|-
CASSLSGVNTDTQYF
TGCGCCAGCAGCCTGTCGGGAGTTAACACAGATACGCAGTATTTT
>TRBJ2-7|TRBV1|-|-
CASSQDPLAGGSEQYF
TGCGCCAGCAGCCAAGATCCGCTAGCGGGAGGAAGCGAGCAGTACTTC
>TRBJ2-5|TRBV11-3|-|-
CASSLVGGRETQYF
TGTGCCAGCAGCTTGGTGGGGGGCCGAGAGACCCAGTACTTC
>TRBJ1-2|TRBV29-1|-|-
CSVHALSNYGYTF
TGCAGCGTCCACGCACTCAGTAACTATGGCTACACCTTC
>TRBJ2-1|TRBV6-4|TRBD2|-
CASSLGLAGVNEQFF
TGTGCCAGCAGTTTGGGACTAGCGGGAGTTAATGAGCAGTTCTTC
>TRBJ2-7|TRBV28|TRBD2|-
CASRGAGGHYEQYF
TGTGCCAGCAGGGGAGCGGGAGGGCATTACGAGCAGTACTTC
>TRBJ2-5|TRBV10-3|-|few
CAISESLGRETQYF
TGTGCCATCAGTGAGTCCCTCGGTCGGGAGACCCAGTACTTC
>TRBJ1-2|TRBV28|-|-
CASRGPGGYGYTF
TGTGCCAGCAGAGGGCCAGGAGGGTATGGCTACACCTTC
>TRBJ2-7|TRBV28|TRBD1|once
CASMGQKVYEQYF
TGTGCCAGCATGGGACAGAAAGTCTACGAGCAGTACTTC
>TRBJ2-7|TRBV14|-|medium-sized
CASSPTSGIYEQYF
TGTGCCAGCAGCCCTACTTCAGGTATCTACGAGCAGTACTTC
>TRBJ2-7|TRBV5-1|-|-
CASSFGVADTYEQYF
TGCGCCAGCAGCTTCGGGGTAGCGGACACCTACGAGCAGTACTTC
>TRBJ1-4|TRBV6-4|TRBD1|-
CASSELTPGQGREKLFF
TGTGCCAGCAGTGAGCTGACACCGGGACAGGGACGTGAAAAACTGTTTTTT
>TRBJ2-1|TRBV6-8|TRBD1|-
CASSSPGQYNEQFF
TGTGCCAGCAGTTCCCCGGGACAGTACAATGAGCAGTTCTTC
>TRBJ2-7|TRBV10-1|-|-
CASSESGASYEQYF
TGCGCCAGCAGTGAGTCGGGGGCCTCCTACGAGCAGTACTTC
>TRBJ2-1|TRBV19|TRBD2|-
CASSIARLAGRKKYNEQFF
TGTGCCAGTAGTATAGCTAGGCTAGCGGGTCGAAAAAAATACAATGAGCAGTTCTTC
>TRBJ2-2|TRBV5-1|TRBD2|-
CASSRTSGSTGELFF
TGCGCCAGCAGCCGGACTAGCGGGAGCACCGGGGAGCTGTTTTTT
>TRBJ1-3|TRBV19|-|-
CASSVFVSPSGNTIYF
TGTGCCAGTAGTGTGTTTGTCTCTCCCTCTGGAAACACCATATATTTT
>TRBJ1-4|TRBV11-3|-|few
CASKYNTGNEKLFF
TGTGCCAGCAAATATAACACTGGTAATGAAAAACTGTTTTTT
>TRBJ2-5|TRBV19|TRBD1|-
CATRVGTGETQYF
TGTGCCACGAGGGTTGGGACAGGAGAGACCCAGTACTTC
>TRBJ1-1|TRBV11-3|-|-
CASSLRPAVTEAFF
TGTGCCAGCAGCTTGCGCCCGGCGGTCACTGAAGCTTTCTTT
>TRBJ2-4|TRBV11-3|TRBD2|-
CASSQGAGLARLKNIQYF
TGTGCCAGCAGTCAGGGGGCGGGACTAGCGAGATTAAAAAACATTCAGTACTTC
>TRBJ1-2|TRBV11-3|TRBD1|-
CASSIGTGGSYGYTF
TGTGCCAGCAGCATAGGGACAGGGGGCAGCTATGGCTACACCTTC
>TRBJ2-7|TRBV6-8|TRBD2|-
CASSYSGAYEQYF
TGTGCCAGCAGTTACAGCGGGGCCTACGAGCAGTACTTC
>TRBJ2-2|TRBV14|-|-
CASSQDLGRRTGELFF
TGTGCCAGCAGCCAAGATTTGGGTAGACGCACCGGGGAGCTGTTTTTT
>TRBJ2-3|TRBV28|-|-
CASRTGTHSRDTQYF
TGTGCCAGCAGGACTGGGACCCATAGTCGGGATACGCAGTATTTT
>TRBJ1-2|TRBV14|TRBD1|-
CASSQWQGALYGYTF
TGTGCCAGCAGCCAGTGGCAGGGGGCTCTCTATGGCTACACCTTC
>TRBJ2-3|TRBV6-8|-|-
CASRLTSTFSTDTQYF
TGTGCCAGCAGGCTCACTAGCACCTTTAGCACAGATACGCAGTATTTT
>TRBJ2-1|TRBV10-1|-|-
CASSEGSSVNNEQFF
TGCGCCAGCAGTGAAGGGAGTAGCGTGAACAATGAGCAGTTCTTC
>TRBJ2-1|TRBV11-3|TRBD2|-
CASSEASGVYNEQFF
TGTGCCAGCAGCGAAGCTAGCGGGGTCTACAATGAGCAGTTCTTC
>TRBJ2-5|TRBV15|TRBD1|-
CATSRDRAGWSQYF
TGTGCCACCAGCAGGGACAGGGCGGGTTGGTCCCAGTACTTC
>TRBJ1-5|TRBV5-1|-|-
CASSLEGFNQPQHF
TGCGCCAGCAGCTTGGAAGGTTTCAATCAGCCCCAGCATTTT
>TRBJ1-1|TRBV14|-|-
CASSQYGVMNTEAFF
TGTGCCAGCAGCCAATATGGGGTCATGAACACTGAAGCTTTCTTT
>TRBJ1-2|TRBV6-8|-|few
CASNLDSSGYGYTF
TGTGCCAGCAACTTGGACAGTTCGGGCTATGGCTACACCTTC
>TRBJ2-7|TRBV12-2|-|-
CASRLVRESSSYEQYF
TGTGCAAGTCGTTTAGTTAGGGAATCTAGCTCCTACGAGCAGTACTTC
>TRBJ2-7|TRBV18|-|-
CASSRQGYEQYF
TGTGCCAGCTCACGGCAGGGCTACGAGCAGTACTTC
>TRBJ2-7|TRBV19|-|-
CASSIGAGTSYEQYF
TGTGCCAGTAGTATAGGGGCGGGAACCTCCTACGAGCAGTACTTC
>TRBJ2-1|TRBV18|-|-
CASSRVGYNEQFF
TGTGCCAGCTCCCGTGTGGGGTACAATGAGCAGTTCTTC
>TRBJ2-2|TRBV7-6|-|-
CASSLRGFKANTGELFF
TGTGCCAGCAGCTTGCGGGGTTTCAAGGCGAACACCGGGGAGCTGTTTTTT
>TRBJ2-7|TRBV11-3|-|-
CASSLPGRTYEQYF
TGTGCCAGCAGCTTACCGGGACGGACCTACGAGCAGTACTTC
>TRBJ2-7|TRBV6-4|TRBD2|-
CASSSSGGPPKQYF
TGTGCCAGCAGCTCCTCGGGAGGGCCCCCGAAGCAGTACTTC
>TRBJ2-6|TRBV7-1|-|-
CASSPVVGFGANVLTF
TGTGCCAGCAGCCCGGTGGTGGGTTTTGGGGCCAACGTCCTGACTTTC
>TRBJ1-3|TRBV11-3|TRBD1|-
CASSLGQGMSGNTIYF
TGTGCCAGCAGCCTAGGACAGGGCATGTCTGGAAACACCATATATTTT
>TRBJ2-5|TRBV6-8|-|-
CASSRGSAQETQYF
TGTGCCAGCAGCCGGGGGAGCGCACAAGAGACCCAGTACTTC
>TRBJ2-2|TRBV6-9|TRBD2|-
CASSYGIRLAGHTGELFF
TGTGCCAGCAGTTACGGCATTCGACTAGCGGGCCACACCGGGGAGCTGTTTTTT
>TRBJ1-1|TRBV5-1|-|-
CASSLADTLNTEAFF
TGCGCCAGCAGCTTGGCAGACACCCTTAACACTGAAGCTTTCTTT
>TRBJ2-7|TRBV6-8|TRBD2|-
CAISGGTSATYEQYF
TGTGCCATCAGTGGGGGGACTAGCGCTACCTACGAGCAGTACTTC
>TRBJ2-7|TRBV6-8|-|-
CASSGGSGGSYEQYF
TGTGCCAGCAGTGGGGGGTCCGGCGGTTCCTACGAGCAGTACTTC
>TRBJ1-1|TRBV7-1|-|-
CASSLIQGHTEAFF
TGTGCCAGCAGCTTAATCCAGGGCCACACTGAAGCTTTCTTT